This T cell receptor (beta chain) was found in a study of identical twins. TCRdb redid the calling of the 5' RACE reads with MiXCR, one entry per CDR3 protein. Found here are hundreds of thousands of distinct CDR3 sequences, 18% of them singletons; the top ten hold under 15%. This CDR3 has 12 residues. Per germline, CDR1 DFQATT and CDR2 SNEGSKA (reference sequence). The ends lost 4 bases at V and 7 bases at J; junction bases unmatched: 5. This clonotype has a handful of counts. The data were also submitted as part of a second study, on T cells expressing NK-cell markers. That study adds: Within the sequenced cohort of eight donors, seven exhibited HCMV seropositivity and one was seronegative. The use of an anti-gamma-delta TCR antibody, which was added in several experiments, restricted sorting to T cells expressing alpha-beta TCR. These clonotypes, the leaders elsewhere, also led the CD3+CD56-NKG2C+ fraction in a few donors.

The rearrangement uses TRBV20-1 and TRBJ2-5; 8 nucleotides agree with TRBD1. The sequenced sample consisted of PBMCs. This receptor was identified in a woman aged 18 to 35 in good health. The CDR3 nucleotides are TGCAGTGCTACCGGGACAGGTCGGACCCAGTACTTC. Translating gives CSATGTGRTQYF.